These 27 T cell receptor beta chains came from one sample sequenced in a study of cytomegalovirus exposure and HLA in healthy donors. The PCR contained 60 Vbeta and 13 Jbeta primers. Repertoires were generated with immunoSEQ multiplex PCR, while TCRdb's copy carries only in-frame clones and drops some. The table for this sample gives 70,000 to 75,000 clones. The specimen sequenced was PBMCs. These receptors were obtained from a female donor in good health and CMV-seropositive.

V usage is TRBV6-5 and J usage is TRBJ2-7; a weak D match, TRBD2 (5 bases). This CDR3 region has 13 residues. Germline CDR1 is MNHEY and CDR2 is SVGAGI. V lost 5 bases and J lost 2, with 10 bases in between. CDR3 region: CASSRPGTYEQYF. In DNA, the CDR3 is TGTGCCAGCAGTAGACCGGGGACCTACGAGCAGTACTTC.

The chain has TRBV5-1 and TRBJ2-3; D is possibly TRBD2 (6 bases). Germline V gives CDR1 SGHRS, CDR2 YFSETQ. There are 14 residues in the CDR3. The V end lost 0 bases, the J end lost 6 bases, and 11 bases lay between the germline ends. CDR3: CASSLVPGADTQYF. DNA for the CDR3: TGCGCCAGCAGCTTGGTCCCGGGAGCCGATACGCAGTATTTT. Filled out from reference TRBV5-1 and TRBJ2-3, the complete variable domain reads KAGVTQTPRYLIKTRGQQVTLSCSPISGHRSVSWYQQTPGQGLQFLFEYFSETQRNKGNFPGRFSGRQFSNSRSEMNVSTLELGDSALYLCASSLVPGADTQYFGPGTRLTVL.

The chain is built from TRBV29-1 and TRBJ2-3; possibly TRBD1 for D (6 bases). Germline CDR1 reads SQVTM; CDR2 reads ANQGSEA. The CDR3 extends over 13 amino acids. Deletions cut 3 bases from V and 4 bases from J, with 11 bases between. The CDR3 region has the DNA TGCAGCGTTGAGCGACAGGACGCAGATACGCAGTATTTT. Translation: CSVERQDADTQYF.

Comment on this clone: The junction does not match germline at one end; this may be a read error. The J gene is TRBJ2-1, the V gene TRBV7-7; 11 bases agree with TRBD2. CDR1 and CDR2 (germline): SSHAT, FNYEAQ (reference sequence). The CDR3 length is 18 residues. CDR3 DNA sequence: TGTGCTAGCAGCTTAGTACCCCCCACTAGCGGGAGTCGGGTTGAGCAGTTCTTC. This codes for CASSLVPPTSGSRVEQFF.

J is TRBJ1-2 and V is TRBV6-1; maybe TRBD1 (5 bases). This CDR3 comprises 13 residues. Trimming removed 10 bases from V and 6 bases from J, with 18 bases in between. Germline CDR1 MNHNS, CDR2 SASEGT. CDR3 in DNA: TGTGCCACATGGGAAAGGGGAACGGATGGCTACACCTTC. Protein sequence: CATWERGTDGYTF.

The chain has TRBV4-2 and TRBJ2-7; 7 nucleotides align to TRBD1. The CDR3 spans 17 residues. J was trimmed by 3 bases and V by 2 bases; bases with no gene match: 13. In germline, CDR1 is LGHNA, CDR2 YNFKEQ. The CDR3 protein is CASSQTPGGTGFYEQYF. The DNA for the CDR3 is TGTGCCAGCAGCCAAACGCCAGGGGGTACAGGGTTCTACGAGCAGTACTTC.

The rearrangement links TRBV7-2 to TRBJ1-3; D gene unclear. CDR1 is SGHTA and CDR2 is FQGNSA in the germline V gene. The V end was cut by 0 bases, the J end by 3 bases, with 3 bases between. The CDR3 spans 13 residues. The CDR3 sequence: CASSLARGNTIYF. CDR3 nucleotide sequence: TGTGCCAGCAGCTTAGCGCGTGGAAACACCATATATTTT.

In DNA form, the CDR3 reads TGTGCCAGCACCGATAGCGGGGGAGAGCAGTACTTC. Translating it yields CASTDSGGEQYF. The rearrangement joins TRBV7-2 to TRBJ2-7; the match to TRBD2 covers 9 bases. V lost 7 bases and J lost 7; bases outside the gene matches: 5. The CDR3 runs to 12 residues. From germline, CDR1 is SGHTA and CDR2 FQGNSA. The full variable domain, completed using reference TRBV7-2 and TRBJ2-7, is GAGVSQSPSNKVTEKGKDVELRCDPISGHTALYWYRQSLGQGLEFLIYFQGNSAPDKSGLPSDRFSAERTGGSVSTLTIQRTQQEDSAVYLCASTDSGGEQYFGPGTRLTVT.

This rearrangement joins TRBV6-5 to TRBJ2-7, with 9 bases aligning to TRBD1. Germline V gene sequence: CDR1 MNHEY, CDR2 SVGAGI. Trimming at V came to 5 bases and at J to 5 bases, leaving 10 bases not matched to a gene. CDR3 length equals 15 residues. The CDR3 bases are TGTGCCAGCAGTCCTCAACAGGGGGCTATTGACGAGCAGTACTTC. It yields the protein CASSPQQGAIDEQYF.

This sequence joins TRBV11-3 and TRBJ1-5, with D perhaps matching TRBD1 (6 bases). The germline gives CDR1 SGHNT, CDR2 YENEEA. The V gene lost 5 bases and the J gene lost 7 bases, with 15 bases spanning the gap. The CDR3 sequence is 14 residues long. The CDR3 reads CASSPTGLHQPQHF. The CDR3 DNA is TGTGCCAGCAGCCCCACAGGGCTACACCAGCCCCAGCATTTT.

The rearrangement joins TRBV15 to TRBJ2-1; D perhaps matches TRBD1 (6 bases). With 1 base removed from V and 8 bases from J, the gap between germline ends came to 12 bases. The CDR3 runs to 14 residues. CDR1 is LNHNV and CDR2 is YYDKDF in the germline V gene (reference sequence). The CDR3 region has the DNA TGTGCCACCAGCAGAGGTCGAGAGGGGGATGAGCAGTTCTTC. This gives the protein CATSRGREGDEQFF.

The chain combines TRBV6-5 with TRBJ2-7; TRBD2 aligns across 9 bases. Losses at the gene ends were 7 bases for V and 4 bases for J; bases not matched to a gene: 8. Germline V gene lookup returns CDR1 MNHEY and CDR2 SVGAGI. The length of the CDR3 is 14 residues. CDR3 in amino acids: CASNRASGVYEQYF. DNA of the CDR3: TGTGCCAGCAATAGGGCTAGCGGGGTTTACGAGCAGTACTTC.

A note on this clone: This CDR3 is also generated by other DNA sequences in the sample. The rearrangement joins TRBV6-5 to TRBJ2-5, with TRBD2 identical over 8 bases. Germline V gene lookup returns CDR1 MNHEY and CDR2 SVGAGI. The CDR3 sequence is 14 residues long. The V and J ends lost 3 bases and 4 bases, in that order; junction bases with no gene match: 4. The CDR3 bases are TGTGCCAGCAGTTATCTCAGCGGGGGAGAGACCCAGTACTTC. Translation gives CASSYLSGGETQYF.

The V and J genes are TRBV6-5 and TRBJ2-5, with 7 bases fitting TRBD2. CDR1 MNHEY and CDR2 SVGAGI come from the germline V gene. V shed 2 bases and J 5 bases; nucleotides not matched to a gene: 8. The CDR3 loop spans 15 amino acids. The CDR3 nucleotides read TGTGCCAGCAGTTACGACGCGGGGGATGGCGAGACCCAGTACTTC. It specifies CASSYDAGDGETQYF.

This chain joins TRBV6-1 and TRBJ1-5; the match to TRBD1 covers 7 bases. Germline V gene sequence: CDR1 MNHNS, CDR2 SASEGT. V trimming: 0 bases; J trimming: 0 bases; junction bases outside the gene matches: 8. The CDR3 runs 18 residues. The CDR3 sequence is CASSEAAGQSNSNQPQHF. CDR3 nucleotides: TGTGCCAGCAGTGAAGCCGCGGGACAGTCTAATAGCAATCAGCCCCAGCATTTT.

The chain combines TRBV1 with TRBJ2-4; the table assigns TRBD2, which was not confirmed against the DNA. TRBV1 is classified as a pseudogene. The CDR3 spans 20 residues. CDR3 DNA: TGCACCAGCAGCCAAGATCGTCGGGGGGTGAAGGGGTTAGCCAAAAACATTCAGTACTTC. It codes for CTSSQDRRGVKGLAKNIQYF.

V gene TRBV9 combines with J gene TRBJ2-3, with D possibly matching TRBD2 (6 bases). V lost 4 bases, J lost 6 bases, and 9 bases lay in between. In germline, CDR1 is SGDLS, CDR2 YYNGEE. This CDR3 comprises 12 residues. Written as DNA, the CDR3 is TGTGCCAGCAGCCCGCGGGGTGATACGCAGTATTTT. Translating gives CASSPRGDTQYF.

This rearrangement joins TRBV29-1 to TRBJ2-7; D remains unclear. Per germline, CDR1 SQVTM and CDR2 ANQGSEA. The CDR3 length is 13 residues. V shed 6 bases and J shed 3 bases, with 15 bases lying between them. CDR3 residues: CSVALPPVYEQYF. CDR3 nucleotide sequence: TGCAGCGTGGCACTACCCCCGGTCTACGAGCAGTACTTC.

The V call is TRBV5-1, the J call TRBJ2-5; D is unclear. V shed 7 bases and J shed 0 bases, with 10 bases lying between them. There are 13 residues in the CDR3. The germline V gene encodes CDR1 SGHRS and CDR2 YFSETQ. In DNA form, the CDR3 reads TGCGCCAGCGCGAGGAACCACCAAGAGACCCAGTACTTC. Its translation: CASARNHQETQYF.

As concerns this clone: At one end, the junction sequence differs from germline, possibly due to a read error. The chain combines TRBV7-2 with TRBJ2-1; TRBD2 agrees at 7 bases. CDR3 length equals 15 residues. Germline V gene sequence: CDR1 SGHTA, CDR2 FQGNSA. CDR3 sequence reads: CASSFQRGSDNEQFF. CDR3 sequence (DNA): TGTGCCAGCAGCTTCCAGCGGGGCTCCGACAATGAGCAGTTCTTC.

The rearrangement uses TRBV4-1 and TRBJ1-2, with 8 bases fitting TRBD1. CDR3 size: 16 residues. Germline V gene lookup returns CDR1 MGHRA and CDR2 YSYEKL. Germline trimming cut 3 bases from V and 0 bases from J; bases unmatched to any gene: 6. CDR3 nucleotide sequence: TGCGCCAGCAGCCAGGGACAGGCTCGTTCTAACTATGGCTACACCTTC. Its translation: CASSQGQARSNYGYTF.

The rearrangement links TRBV5-6 to TRBJ1-4, with D perhaps TRBD1 (5 bases). This CDR3 comprises 15 residues. Germline values: CDR1 SGHDT, CDR2 YYEEEE. Trimming cost V 2 bases and J 4 bases, with 12 bases left between them. CDR3 nucleotides: TGTGCCAGCAGCTTCCAGCGGGGGATTAATGAAAAACTGTTTTTT. Translated: CASSFQRGINEKLFF.

The chain is built from TRBV25-1 and TRBJ1-6, with a weak D call TRBD1 (6 bases). This CDR3 is 15 amino acids long. Germline values: CDR1 MGHDK, CDR2 SYGVNS. V was trimmed by 6 bases and J by 7 bases, leaving 16 bases between them. The CDR3 is CASRFGGQGNSPLHF. The CDR3 DNA sequence: TGTGCCAGCAGGTTCGGGGGGCAGGGGAATTCACCCCTCCACTTT.

The chain uses TRBV6-1 and TRBJ1-1; TRBD1 agrees at 11 bases. Trimming at V came to 5 bases and at J to 5 bases, leaving 4 bases not matched to a gene. This CDR3 region has 14 residues. The germline V gene encodes CDR1 MNHNS and CDR2 SASEGT. CDR3 residues: CASSRTGGGTEAFF. The DNA for the CDR3 is TGTGCCAGCAGTAGGACAGGGGGCGGGACTGAAGCTTTCTTT.

The chain carries TRBV28 and TRBJ2-7, with 10 bases matching TRBD2. Unmatched junction bases numbered 12, after V lost 8 bases and J lost 5 bases. Germline values: CDR1 MDHEN, CDR2 SYDVKM. The CDR3 extends over 15 amino acids. The CDR3 spells CASQWSASGSDEQYF. The CDR3 DNA reads TGTGCCAGCCAGTGGTCCGCTAGCGGGAGCGACGAGCAGTACTTC.

This chain uses TRBV6-1 with TRBJ1-5, with a tentative D call TRBD1 (5 bases). Germline assignment: CDR1 MNHNS and CDR2 SASEGT. The CDR3 is 15 amino acids. V was trimmed by 2 bases and J by 3 bases, leaving 11 bases between them. The CDR3 is CASSEYGGNNQPQHF. The DNA of the CDR3 is TGTGCCAGCAGTGAATACGGGGGGAACAATCAGCCCCAGCATTTT.

The gene calls are TRBV6-5 and TRBJ1-3; D perhaps matches TRBD1 (5 bases). The CDR3 consists of 14 residues. The germline gives CDR1 MNHEY, CDR2 SVGAGI. The germline V and J ends were trimmed by 5 bases and 3 bases, with 11 bases remaining between them. The CDR3 sequence: CASSGGGSGNTIYF. The CDR3 DNA reads TGTGCCAGCAGTGGGGGAGGGAGTGGAAACACCATATATTTT.